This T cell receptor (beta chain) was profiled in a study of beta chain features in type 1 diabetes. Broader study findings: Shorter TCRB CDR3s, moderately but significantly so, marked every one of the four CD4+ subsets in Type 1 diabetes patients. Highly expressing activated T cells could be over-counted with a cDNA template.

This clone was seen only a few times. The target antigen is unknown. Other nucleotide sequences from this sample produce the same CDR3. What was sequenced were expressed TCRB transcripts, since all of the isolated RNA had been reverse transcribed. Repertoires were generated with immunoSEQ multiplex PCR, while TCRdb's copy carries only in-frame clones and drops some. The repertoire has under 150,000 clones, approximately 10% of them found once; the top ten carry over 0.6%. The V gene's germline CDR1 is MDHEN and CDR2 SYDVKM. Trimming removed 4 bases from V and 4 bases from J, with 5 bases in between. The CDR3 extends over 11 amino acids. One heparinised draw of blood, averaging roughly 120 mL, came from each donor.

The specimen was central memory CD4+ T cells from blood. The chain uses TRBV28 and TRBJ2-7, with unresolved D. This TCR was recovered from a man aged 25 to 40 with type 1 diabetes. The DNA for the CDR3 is TGTGCCAGCAGTTCCCCTTACGAGCAGTACTTC. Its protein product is CASSSPYEQYF.